This T cell receptor (beta chain) was profiled in a study of T-cell reconstitution after alpha-beta-depleted transplantation in children. Points from the study as a whole: When one year had passed after transplant, most T-cell counts and diversity came from newly produced T cells. In patients about two months after transplant, alpha-beta T cells reportedly arose from several hundred expanded graft clones. After transplant, high TCRbeta diversity at day 60 in some patients arose from surviving recipient T cells and thymic progenitors.

Unique molecular identifiers tagged the TCRbeta library. TCRdb analysed the PCR reads with MiXCR anew, one entry per CDR3 protein. The sample lists roughly 240,000 distinct CDR3 sequences, around 7.8% occurring once. This clonotype has at least ten counts. Its specificity is unknown. The CDR3 totals 14 residues. Germline CDR1 SGHRS, CDR2 YFSETQ. Trimming removed 3 bases at V and 10 bases at J, with 14 bases between. The receptor comes from a male patient between 10 and 17 years old who had a stem cell transplant for acute lymphoblastic leukemia, so the T cells may come from the graft donor. The specimen comprised PBMCs, mostly from graft donor cells, sampled 180 days after TCRalphabeta/CD19-depleted stem cell transplant. The chain joins TRBV5-1 to TRBJ1-6, with D maybe TRBD1 (6 bases). The CDR3 loop is CASSSSGERSPLHF. The CDR3 nucleotides read TGCGCCAGCAGCTCTTCAGGGGAAAGATCACCCCTCCACTTT.